This TCR beta chain comes out of a study of cytomegalovirus exposure and HLA in healthy donors. PCR primers comprised 60 Vbeta and 13 Jbeta primers. Profiled with immunoSEQ multiplex PCR; TCRdb holds only in-frame clones, not every one. The sample yields about 150,000 clones, around three quarters seen once. Unmatched junction bases numbered 15, after V lost 6 bases and J lost 5 bases. The CDR3 contains 16 residues. The V gene's germline CDR1 is MNHEY and CDR2 SMNVEV (reference sequence). Comment on this clone: Its antigen is currently unknown.

The study, taken as a whole, reports: With high specificity and sensitivity, the classifier reportedly diagnosed cytomegalovirus status.

This rearrangement joins TRBV27 to TRBJ2-5, with TRBD1 matching over 7 bases. The sequencing input was PBMCs. This clonotype was obtained from a man aged 30 to 45 in good health. The chain's CDR3 is CASSALTEGGSETQYF. CDR3 coding DNA: TGTGCCAGCAGCGCCCTTACGGAAGGGGGCAGTGAGACCCAGTACTTC.